Sequencing of this T cell receptor (beta chain) was carried out in a study of T cells in Graves' hyperthyroidism and ophthalmopathy. At the level of the study: Peripheral blood was taken when the disease was first diagnosed, before any treatment began. Overall study findings and caveats: Blood also contained most expanded thyroid clonotypes above 0.001. A 13 V-J signature model discriminated ophthalmopathy versus stable hyperthyroidism.

PBMCs came from roughly 10 ml fresh peripheral blood. This clonotype was found a few times. Its specificity is not known. There are 17 residues in the CDR3. The ends lost 5 bases at V and 0 bases at J; junction bases unmatched: 8. RNA transcripts gave rise to amplified TCR beta CDR3 regions. First-round RT-PCR of the TCR CDR3 relied on the HTBI primer set. In TCRdb, the multiplex PCR reads were re-called with MiXCR into one record per CDR3 protein. The sample lists about 520,000 distinct CDR3 sequences; roughly a quarter were seen once. This clonotype was obtained from a woman aged 30 to 39 with Graves' ophthalmopathy. The J gene is TRBJ1-1, the V gene TRBV12-3 or TRBV12-4; 11 bases match TRBD1. The source material was blood. For the CDR3, the DNA is TGTGCCAGCAGTCCCGGGACAGGGGGAAACATGAACACTGAAGCTTTCTTT. It yields the protein CASSPGTGGNMNTEAFF.